This TCR beta chain was captured by sequencing in a study of blood T cells in healthy people across ages. Study findings and constraints: Unsorted PBMCs ruled out conclusive naive versus antigen-experienced comparison. Roughly linearly, TCR beta diversity per million T cells fell as age increased. Underestimates were what the diversity estimates from one million T cells were considered to be.

As to this clonotype: Its specificity is unknown.

Germline V gene data show CDR1 as MNHEY and CDR2 as SVGAGI. The CDR3 spans 13 residues. V was clipped by 10 bases and J by 8 bases; unmatched bases: 11. A second PCR, run for roughly 6 to 11 cycles, used a sample-barcoded 5' primer plus a J-beta primer mix. Each cDNA molecule received a tag from a template-switch adaptor that had 12 random nucleotides. TCRdb re-analysed the 5' RACE reads in MiXCR, keeping a single row per CDR3 protein. The sample shows some 900,000 distinct CDR3 sequences, roughly 48% of them seen only once. The sequence was obtained from a man aged 25 to 40 in good health. The chain couples TRBV6-5 to TRBJ1-2, with 9 bases fitting TRBD1. The sample comprised blood. For the CDR3, the DNA is TGTGCCACTTGGGACAGGGAGACAGAAGGCTACACCTTC. Translating it yields CATWDRETEGYTF.